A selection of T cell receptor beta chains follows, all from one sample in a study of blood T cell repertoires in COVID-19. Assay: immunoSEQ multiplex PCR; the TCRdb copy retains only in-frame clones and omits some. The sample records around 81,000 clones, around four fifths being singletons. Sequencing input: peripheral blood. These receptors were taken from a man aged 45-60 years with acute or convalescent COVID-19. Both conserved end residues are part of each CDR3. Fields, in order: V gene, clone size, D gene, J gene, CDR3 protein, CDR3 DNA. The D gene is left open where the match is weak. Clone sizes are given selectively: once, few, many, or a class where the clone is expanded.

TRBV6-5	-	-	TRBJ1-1	CASSYSSKMNTEAFF	TGTGCCAGCAGTTACTCTTCCAAAATGAACACTGAAGCTTTCTTT
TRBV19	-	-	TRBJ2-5	CASSMYGSLQETQYF	TGTGCCAGTAGTATGTACGGGTCCCTTCAAGAGACCCAGTACTTC
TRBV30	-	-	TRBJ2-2	CAWRATANTGELFF	TGTGCCTGGAGGGCGACAGCGAACACCGGGGAGCTGTTTTTT
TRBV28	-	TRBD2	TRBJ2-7	CASRLADSYEQYF	TGTGCCAGCAGACTAGCGGACTCCTACGAGCAGTACTTC
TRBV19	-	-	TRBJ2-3	CASRHRDTDTQYF	TGTGCCAGTAGACACAGGGACACAGATACGCAGTATTTT
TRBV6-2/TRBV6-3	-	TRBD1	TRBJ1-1	CASSNRGKNTEAFF	TGTGCCAGCAGTAACAGGGGAAAGAACACTGAAGCTTTCTTT
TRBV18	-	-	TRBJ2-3	CASSPDRSTQYF	TGTGCCAGCTCACCCGACAGAAGTACGCAGTATTTT
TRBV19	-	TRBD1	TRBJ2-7	CASSRDRPDEQYF	TGTGCCAGTTCCAGGGACAGGCCCGACGAGCAGTACTTC
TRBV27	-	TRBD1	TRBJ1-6	CASSSWTGGSPLHF	TGTGCCAGCAGTTCCTGGACAGGGGGTTCACCCCTCCACTTT
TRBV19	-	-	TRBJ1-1	CASSIGPPGLKVLPMNTEAFF	TGTGCCAGTAGTATTGGGCCGCCGGGACTCAAGGTTTTGCCCATGAACACTGAAGCTTTCTTT
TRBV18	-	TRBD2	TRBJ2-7	CASSPEASGAYEQYF	TGTGCCAGCTCACCAGAGGCTAGCGGGGCCTACGAGCAGTACTTC
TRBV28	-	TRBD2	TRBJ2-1	CASSLSSGNSYNEQFF	TGTGCCAGCAGTTTATCTAGCGGGAATTCCTACAATGAGCAGTTCTTC
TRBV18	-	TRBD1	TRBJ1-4	CASSQRQGRTNEKLFF	TGTGCCAGCTCACAAAGACAGGGTAGAACTAATGAAAAACTGTTTTTT
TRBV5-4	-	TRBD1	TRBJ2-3	CASSYSDRASTDTQYF	TGTGCCAGCAGCTATTCGGACAGGGCAAGCACAGATACGCAGTATTTT
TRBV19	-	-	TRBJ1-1	CASTTHSGTEAFF	TGTGCCAGTACCACCCATTCGGGGACTGAAGCTTTCTTT
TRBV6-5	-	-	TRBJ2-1	CASSYGRGYNEQFF	TGTGCCAGCAGTTACGGGCGCGGGTACAATGAGCAGTTCTTC
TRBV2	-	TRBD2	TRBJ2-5	CASSYLAGVETQYF	TGTGCCAGCAGTTATCTAGCGGGAGTCGAGACCCAGTACTTC
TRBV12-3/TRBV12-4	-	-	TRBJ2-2	CASSLGPGGRRFF	TGTGCCAGCAGTTTAGGGCCCGGCGGTCGCCGGTTTTTT
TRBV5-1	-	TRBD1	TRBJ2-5	CASSRTGDGRETQYF	TGCGCCAGCAGCAGGACAGGGGACGGGCGAGAGACCCAGTACTTC
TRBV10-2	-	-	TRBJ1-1	CASSDLTARGTEAFF	TGCGCCAGCAGTGACCTTACGGCGAGAGGTACTGAAGCTTTCTTT
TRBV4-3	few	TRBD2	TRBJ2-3	CASSPLLADFKDTQYF	TGCGCCAGCAGCCCTCTGCTAGCGGACTTTAAAGATACGCAGTATTTT
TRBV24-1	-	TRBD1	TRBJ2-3	CATSETPGQGSSTDTQYF	TGTGCCACCAGTGAAACTCCGGGACAGGGGTCTAGCACAGATACGCAGTATTTT
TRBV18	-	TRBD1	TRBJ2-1	CASSLRGQGAPNEQFF	TGTGCCAGCTCACTGCGGGGACAGGGGGCGCCCAATGAGCAGTTCTTC
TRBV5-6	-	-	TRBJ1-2	CASSLVEGDYGYTF	TGTGCCAGCAGCTTGGTGGAGGGCGACTATGGCTACACCTTC
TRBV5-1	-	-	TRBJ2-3	CASSLELVPDTQYF	TGCGCCAGCAGCTTGGAATTAGTTCCAGATACGCAGTATTTT
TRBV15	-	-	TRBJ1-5	CATSRAGRDYNQPQHF	TGTGCCACCAGCAGAGCCGGGCGGGATTACAATCAGCCCCAGCATTTT
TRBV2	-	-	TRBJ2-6	CARQVSSGANVLTF	TGTGCCAGGCAGGTCTCCTCTGGGGCCAACGTCCTGACTTTC
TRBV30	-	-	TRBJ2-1	CAWSITLTRNEQFF	TGTGCCTGGAGTATTACCCTCACCAGAAATGAGCAGTTCTTC
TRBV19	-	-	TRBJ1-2	CASSSAGVMIDYGYTF	TGTGCCAGTAGTTCAGCAGGGGTTATGATCGATTATGGCTACACCTTC
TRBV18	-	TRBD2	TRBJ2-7	CASSPTGTRVEQYF	TGTGCCAGCTCACCAACCGGGACTAGGGTCGAGCAGTACTTC
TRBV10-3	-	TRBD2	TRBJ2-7	CAIGGSSGGPTYEQYF	TGTGCCATCGGTGGGTCTAGCGGGGGACCCACCTACGAGCAGTACTTC
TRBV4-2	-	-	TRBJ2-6	CASSQTGPQGGANVLTF	TGTGCCAGCAGCCAGACAGGCCCTCAGGGTGGGGCCAACGTCCTGACTTTC
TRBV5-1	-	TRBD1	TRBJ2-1	CASSLAGQGAHNEQFF	TGCGCCAGCAGCTTGGCAGGACAGGGGGCCCACAATGAGCAGTTCTTC
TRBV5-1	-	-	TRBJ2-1	CASSNGAANNEQFF	TGCGCCAGCTCCAATGGAGCGGCTAACAATGAGCAGTTCTTC
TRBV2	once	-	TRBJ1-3	CATAQARDTIYF	TGTGCCACCGCCCAGGCAAGAGACACCATATATTTT
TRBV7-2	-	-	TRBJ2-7	CASSFRQVAYEQYF	TGTGCCAGCAGCTTTCGGCAGGTGGCCTACGAGCAGTACTTC
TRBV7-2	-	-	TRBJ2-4	CASSFNRELAKNIQYF	TGTGCCAGCAGCTTTAACAGGGAATTGGCCAAAAACATTCAGTACTTC
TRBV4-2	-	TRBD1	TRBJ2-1	CASSEQPTGVRENNEQFF	TGTGCCAGCAGCGAACAGCCGACAGGGGTAAGGGAGAACAATGAGCAGTTCTTC
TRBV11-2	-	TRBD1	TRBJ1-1	CASSPEGANTEAFF	TGTGCCAGCAGCCCAGAGGGGGCGAACACTGAAGCTTTCTTT
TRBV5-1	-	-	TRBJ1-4	CASSLAGTQNEKLFF	TGCGCCAGCAGCTTGGCCGGGACACAGAATGAAAAACTGTTTTTT
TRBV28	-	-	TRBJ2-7	CASSRPGVEGEQYF	TGTGCCAGCAGTCGGCCGGGGGTTGAAGGAGAGCAGTACTTC
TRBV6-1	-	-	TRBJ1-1	CASSESIGLNTEAFF	TGTGCCAGCAGTGAGAGCATTGGACTAAACACTGAAGCTTTCTTT
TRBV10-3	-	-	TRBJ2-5	CAISVLVGETQYF	TGTGCCATCAGTGTTTTGGTGGGCGAGACCCAGTACTTC
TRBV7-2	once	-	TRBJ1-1	CASSLRSPGQNTEAFF	TGTGCCAGCAGCCTACGCTCCCCGGGACAGAACACTGAAGCTTTCTTT
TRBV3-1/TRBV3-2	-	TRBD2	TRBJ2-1	CASILAGADEQFF	TGTGCCAGCATACTAGCGGGAGCTGATGAGCAGTTCTTC
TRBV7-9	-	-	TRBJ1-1	CASSRTVNTEAFF	TGTGCCAGCAGCCGGACAGTGAACACTGAAGCTTTCTTT
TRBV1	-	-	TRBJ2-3	CTSSQAVLAYADTQYF	TGCACCAGCAGCCAAGCCGTCTTAGCTTACGCAGATACGCAGTATTTT
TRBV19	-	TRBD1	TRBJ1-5	CASSMGRGPYQPQHF	TGTGCCAGTAGTATGGGCAGGGGGCCTTATCAGCCCCAGCATTTT
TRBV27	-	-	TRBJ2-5	CASSLTGVPGTQYF	TGTGCCAGCAGTTTAACGGGGGTTCCGGGGACCCAGTACTTC
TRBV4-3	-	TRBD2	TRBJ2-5	CASSTSSGRAGQETQYF	TGCGCCAGCAGCACCTCTAGCGGGAGGGCCGGGCAAGAGACCCAGTACTTC
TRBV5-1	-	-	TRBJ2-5	CASSVERGQETQYF	TGCGCCAGCAGCGTTGAAAGGGGCCAAGAGACCCAGTACTTC
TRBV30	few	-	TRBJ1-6	CAWRFQYSPLHF	TGTGCCTGGAGGTTCCAGTACTCACCCCTCCACTTT
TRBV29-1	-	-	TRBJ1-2	CSVVAGLNGYTF	TGCAGCGTTGTGGCAGGCTTGAATGGCTACACCTTC